The 5 T cell receptor beta chains below all came from one sample that was sequenced in a study of OX40 agonist ivuxolimab in advanced cancers. Produced via immunoSEQ multiplex PCR; TCRdb's table is partial and in-frame only. The sample records roughly 71,000 clones, over 80% being singletons. The material sequenced was CD4+ or CD8+ T cells sorted from blood, taken in a trial of the OX40 agonist ivuxolimab. The origin of the receptors is an adult with an advanced solid tumor such as melanoma, head and neck, liver or kidney cancer.

The J gene is TRBJ2-7, the V gene TRBV6-5; D is unclear. CDR3 size: 15 residues. Germline V gene data show CDR1 as MNHEY and CDR2 as SVGAGI. V was trimmed by 2 bases and J by 2 bases, leaving 13 bases between them. CDR3 region: CASSYGWSKTYEQYF. Written as DNA, the CDR3 is TGTGCCAGCAGTTACGGTTGGAGTAAGACCTACGAGCAGTACTTC.

J is TRBJ2-2 and V is TRBV6-5; 8 nucleotides agree with TRBD2. Per the germline V gene, CDR1 is MNHEY and CDR2 is SVGAGI. Germline trimming cut 5 bases from V and 5 bases from J; bases unmatched to any gene: 4. This CDR3 has 14 residues. The CDR3 is CASSRTSRTGELFF. CDR3 bases: TGTGCCAGCAGTAGGACTAGCAGGACCGGGGAGCTGTTTTTT.

The chain employs TRBV11-2 and TRBJ2-7; D unresolved. The CDR3 spans 14 residues. Per the germline V gene, CDR1 is SGHAT and CDR2 is FQNNGV. V lost 1 base, J lost 1 base, and 8 bases lay in between. CDR3 nucleotide sequence: TGTGCCAGCAGCTTAGGGGAACCTTCCTACGAGCAGTACTTC. Protein product: CASSLGEPSYEQYF.

The gene calls are TRBV5-6 and TRBJ2-7; 10 bases match TRBD1. The germline gives CDR1 SGHDT, CDR2 YYEEEE. The length of the CDR3 is 16 residues. The V and J ends lost 3 bases and 5 bases, in that order; junction bases with no gene match: 11. The CDR3 DNA is TGTGCCAGCAGCTATAATGACAGGGGGCGGGTCCACGAGCAGTACTTC. Residues: CASSYNDRGRVHEQYF.

This clone has more than one count but fewer than ten. The chain is built from TRBV2 and TRBJ2-1, with TRBD2 identical over 11 bases. The germline CDR1 and CDR2 sequences are SNHLY and FYNNEI. J was trimmed by 8 bases and V by 6 bases; bases with no gene match: 9. The CDR3 contains 15 residues. In DNA form, the CDR3 reads TGTGCCAGCAGGATTAGCGGGAGGGCCGGGCATGAGCAGTTCTTC. Translating it yields CASRISGRAGHEQFF.